The clone carrying this T cell receptor beta chain was picked up many times. Its antigen is still unknown. The TCRbeta library was prepared with unique molecular identifiers. One entry per CDR3 protein, called by TCRdb with MiXCR from the PCR reads. The sample holds hundreds of thousands of distinct CDR3 sequences, over 9% seen once. This entry comes from a study of T-cell reconstitution after alpha-beta-depleted transplantation in children. Whole-study results and caveats: Elevated TCRbeta diversity at day 60 was traced, in some patients, to surviving recipient T cells and thymic progenitors. Several hundred graft clones that had expanded were reportedly the source of alpha-beta T cells about two months after transplant. T cells produced anew were the main source of T-cell counts and diversity one year after transplant.

The ends were cut back, 4 bases at V and 2 bases at J, with 15 bases in the middle. CDR3 length equals 15 residues. The germline V gene encodes CDR1 SGHRS and CDR2 YFSETQ. The gene calls are TRBV5-1 and TRBJ2-5; D might be TRBD1 (7 bases). The sample consisted of PBMCs, taken before TCRalphabeta/CD19-depleted stem cell transplant. This TCR was sampled from a boy under three years old with acute myeloid leukemia, due to receive a stem cell transplant. The chain's CDR3 is CASSGPTGTQETQYF. The CDR3 DNA sequence: TGCGCCAGCAGCGGACCGACAGGGACTCAAGAGACCCAGTACTTC.